The 3 T cell receptor beta chains presented below share a single source sample, sequenced in a study of cytomegalovirus exposure and HLA in healthy donors. The primer mix had 60 Vbeta and 13 Jbeta primers. TCRdb keeps only in-frame clones here, not all; method: immunoSEQ multiplex PCR. The table has approximately 82,000 clones, roughly a tenth seen once; the top ten hold 24%. Sequencing was performed on PBMCs. These receptors were collected from a man aged 55 to 70 in good health and CMV-seropositive.

This clone has only a few counts. The chain joins TRBV2 to TRBJ2-2; D is possibly TRBD2 (5 bases). Germline loops: CDR1 SNHLY, CDR2 FYNNEI. This CDR3 spans 14 amino acids. Deletions cut 10 bases from V and 1 base from J, with 13 bases between. CDR3 residues: CATPKAVNTGELFF. The CDR3 DNA is TGTGCCACCCCCAAAGCGGTGAACACCGGGGAGCTGTTTTTT.

This clone was counted between two and nine times. The CDR3 DNA follows: TGTGCCAGCAGAGTCGGACGGGAACTAGCCAAAAACATTCAGTACTTC. Residues: CASRVGRELAKNIQYF. This chain links TRBV6-6 with TRBJ2-4; D perhaps matches TRBD2 (5 bases). Per the germline V gene, CDR1 is MNHNY and CDR2 is SVGAGI (reference sequence). V was shortened by 6 bases and J by 0 bases, with 15 bases between the two germline ends. The CDR3 consists of 16 residues.

The chain combines TRBV25-1 with TRBJ1-4, with TRBD1 as a possible D gene (6 bases). This CDR3 is 15 amino acids long. Germline CDR1 MGHDK, CDR2 SYGVNS. Trimming left V 7 bases short and J 7 bases short, with 19 bases between. CDR3 protein: CASKPVGAGAEKLFF. CDR3 nucleotides: TGTGCCAGCAAGCCAGTGGGGGCTGGGGCTGAAAAACTGTTTTTT.